The source of this T cell receptor (beta chain) is a study of control samples from healthy donors and cancer patients. Clones were read by immunoSEQ multiplex PCR, and TCRdb kept only the in-frame ones, dropping some. The repertoire consists of about 5,600 clones, with 84% occurring once and the leading ten covering 6% to 8%. J lost 15 bases, V lost 10 bases, and 16 bases had no gene match. Germline V CDR1 and CDR2: MNHEY, SVGAGI. CDR3 size: 14 residues. This sequence originates from a female donor with lung cancer. The rearrangement uses TRBV6-5 and TRBJ2-1; 12 bases map to TRBD1. Sequenced: formalin-fixed, paraffin-embedded tissue. CDR3 region: CATGTGGVFGQSFF. For the CDR3, the DNA is TGTGCCACAGGGACAGGGGGCGTATTTGGGCAATCGTTCTTC.